This T cell receptor (beta chain) was captured in a study of T cell responses to AZD1222 COVID-19 vaccine. In regard to this clone: What it recognizes is unknown.

Study findings and constraints: Clonal diversity was possibly underestimated, and the donors were mostly white British, with more females. Repertoires were obtained only post-peak T cell response. Just a handful of AZD1222 recipients were seropositive at baseline.

Produced via immunoSEQ multiplex PCR; TCRdb's table is partial and in-frame only. The table records about 140,000 clones, more than 85% of them present only once. Germline V gene data show CDR1 as SGHRS and CDR2 as YFSETQ. The CDR3 covers 14 residues. V was cut by 0 bases and J by 3 bases, with 10 bases left in between. This clonotype originated in an adult in good health. The material sequenced was peripheral blood, taken on day 0 of AZD1222 vaccination. The chain combines TRBV5-1 with TRBJ2-7; D possibly corresponds to TRBD1 (6 bases). The CDR3 sequence is CASSLVQGNYEQYF. Written as DNA, the CDR3 is TGCGCCAGCAGCTTGGTACAGGGCAACTACGAGCAGTACTTC.